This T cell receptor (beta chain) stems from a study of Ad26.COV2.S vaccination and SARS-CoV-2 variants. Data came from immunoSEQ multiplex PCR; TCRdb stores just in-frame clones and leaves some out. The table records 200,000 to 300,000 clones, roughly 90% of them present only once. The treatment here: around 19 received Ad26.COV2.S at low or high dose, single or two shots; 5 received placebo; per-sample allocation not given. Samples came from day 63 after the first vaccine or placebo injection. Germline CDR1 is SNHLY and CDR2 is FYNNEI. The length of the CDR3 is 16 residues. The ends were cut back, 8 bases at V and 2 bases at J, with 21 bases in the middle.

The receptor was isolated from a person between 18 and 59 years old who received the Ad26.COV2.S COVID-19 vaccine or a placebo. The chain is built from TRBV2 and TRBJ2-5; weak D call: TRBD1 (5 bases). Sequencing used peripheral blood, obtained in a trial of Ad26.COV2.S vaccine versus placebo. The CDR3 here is CASSDPRAGSQETQYF. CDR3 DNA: TGTGCCAGCTCTGACCCCAGGGCAGGGTCACAAGAGACCCAGTACTTC. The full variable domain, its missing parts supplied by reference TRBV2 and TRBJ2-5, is EPEVTQTPSHQVTQMGQEVILRCVPISNHLYFYWYRQILGQKVEFLVSFYNNEISEKSEIFDDQFSVERPDGSNFTLKIRSTKLEDSAMYFCASSDPRAGSQETQYFGPGTRLLVL.